This entry describes one T cell receptor beta chain. The data were taken from a study of blood T cell repertoires in COVID-19. Methods used by the authors: Counts of nucleated cells, estimated from reference gene primer amplification, were obtained. Sequencing was performed with immunoSEQ multiplex PCR; in TCRdb, only in-frame clones are kept and a portion is missing. V, J and clone size derive from that table, while D and trimming were established from the DNA sequence. The table records roughly 200,000 clones, 87% of them present only once. Participant ages covered roughly 18 to 89 years across 25 or so US areas. Membership in each cohort depended on participant-reported clinical history. The CDR3 loop spans 13 amino acids. The ends lost 2 bases at V and 7 bases at J; junction bases unmatched: 4. Germline V CDR1 and CDR2: MNHEY, SVGAGI.

The chain is built from TRBV6-5 and TRBJ1-2; 7 positions match TRBD1. The sample taken for sequencing was PBMCs or T cells enriched from blood (not recorded which). The TCR originated in a young woman who had recovered from COVID-19. The chain's CDR3 is CASSYVRGSGYTF. The CDR3 bases are TGTGCCAGCAGTTACGTCAGGGGGTCTGGCTACACCTTC.